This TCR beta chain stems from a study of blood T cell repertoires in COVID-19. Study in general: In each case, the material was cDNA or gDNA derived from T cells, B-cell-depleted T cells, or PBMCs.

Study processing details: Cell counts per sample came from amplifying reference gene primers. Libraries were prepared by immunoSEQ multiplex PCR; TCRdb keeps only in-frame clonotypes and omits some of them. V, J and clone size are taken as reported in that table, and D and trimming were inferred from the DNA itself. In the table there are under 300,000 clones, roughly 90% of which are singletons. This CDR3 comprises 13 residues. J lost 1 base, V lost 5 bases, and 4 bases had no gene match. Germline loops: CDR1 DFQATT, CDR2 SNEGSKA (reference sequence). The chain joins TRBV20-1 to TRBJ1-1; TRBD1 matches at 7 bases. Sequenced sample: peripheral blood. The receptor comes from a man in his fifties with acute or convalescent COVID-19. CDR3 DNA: TGCAGTGCTGGTGGGACAGCGAACACTGAAGCTTTCTTT. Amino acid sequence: CSAGGTANTEAFF.